This TCR beta chain comes out of a study of metastatic and nonmetastatic thyroid tumors. Overall study context: Repertoires of blood and of tissue (tumor or nodule) from malignant and benign thyroid patients were compared.

Treatment of any kind had been given to no patient before thyroid surgery. This CDR3 comprises 15 residues. The ends lost 6 bases at V and 7 bases at J; junction bases unmatched: 14. Germline lookup yields CDR1 MNHNS and CDR2 SASEGT. In its sample, this clone ranks as medium-sized. Its antigen is not identified. With MiXCR, TCRdb reprocessed the PCR reads. The sample lists 25,000 to 35,000 clones, 20% to 25% occurring once. Study findings and constraints: Reportedly, malignant thyroid tumors had significantly higher TCR beta diversity than benign nodules, in blood and tumor.

The chain recombines TRBV6-1 with TRBJ2-7; 8 bases map to TRBD1. The clonotype was recovered from a female donor with papillary thyroid cancer or a benign thyroid nodule (not recorded which). Some clones in this sample may be carry-over from other donors' samples. The sequenced material came from blood. This CDR3 is CASRLGQEVPEEQYF. As DNA, the CDR3 is TGTGCCAGCAGGCTGGGACAGGAAGTTCCGGAGGAGCAGTACTTC.